The 17 T cell receptor beta chains below were found in one sample sequenced in a study of cytomegalovirus exposure and HLA in healthy donors. Profiling relied on immunoSEQ multiplex PCR, and the TCRdb table lists in-frame clones only, not all of them. Among hundreds of thousands of clones listed, about nine tenths were seen once. Specimen: PBMCs. Every receptor here comes from a woman aged 18-30 years in good health and CMV-seronegative.

The rearrangement uses TRBV28 and TRBJ2-1; the D gene is possibly TRBD2 (5 bases). The V and J ends lost 3 bases and 9 bases respectively, with 12 bases between them. The germline CDR1 and CDR2 sequences are MDHEN and SYDVKM. This CDR3 contains 13 residues. The CDR3, as DNA: TGTGCCAGCAGTTTTCGAGGGATGAGTGAGCAGTTCTTC. Translated, it gives CASSFRGMSEQFF.

A note on this clone: One end of the junction is discordant with germline, which a read error may explain. This specimen includes other DNA sequences encoding the same CDR3. This chain connects TRBV29-1 to TRBJ1-1, with a tentative D call TRBD1 (5 bases). Germline CDR1 reads SQVTM; CDR2 reads ANQGSEA. This CDR3 contains 15 residues. The CDR3 loop is CSVAPFGGFNTEAFF. The CDR3 nucleotides are TGCAGCGTTGCCCCCTTTGGGGGGTTTAACACTGAGGCTTTCTTT.

The rearrangement links TRBV28 to TRBJ2-5; TRBD1 matches 7 bases. Germline lookup yields CDR1 MDHEN and CDR2 SYDVKM. The CDR3 has 14 amino acids. V trimming: 5 bases; J trimming: 5 bases; junction bases outside the gene matches: 8. CDR3: CASSAMGQQETQYF. The CDR3 DNA reads TGTGCCAGCAGTGCCATGGGACAGCAGGAGACCCAGTACTTC.

On this clone itself: It may be a read error: a sequence one base away is much more abundant. The chain's CDR3 is CASSQTDTQYF. CDR3 nucleotide sequence: TGTGCCAGCAGCCAAACAGATACGCAGTATTTT. The J gene is TRBJ2-3, the V gene TRBV28; unclear D gene. CDR1 is MDHEN and CDR2 is SYDVKM in the germline V gene. The CDR3 has 11 amino acids. Trimming cost V 6 bases and J 3 bases, with 4 bases left between them.

J is TRBJ2-7 and V is TRBV2, with TRBD2 matching 15 bases. The ends lost 8 bases at V and 1 base at J; junction bases unmatched: 12. Germline V CDR1 and CDR2: SNHLY, FYNNEI. The CDR3 has 18 amino acids. This CDR3 is CASWIGLAGGPVSYEQYF. The CDR3 coding sequence is TGTGCCAGCTGGATAGGACTAGCGGGAGGGCCTGTATCCTACGAGCAGTACTTC.

The chain is built from TRBV5-4 and TRBJ2-7, with 11 bases lining up with TRBD2. Germline CDR1 SGHNT, CDR2 YYREEE (reference sequence). This CDR3 is 15 amino acids long. V shed 5 bases, J shed 5 bases, and the junction held 9 bases outside the gene matches. The DNA of the CDR3 is TGTGCCAGCAGAAAGATAGCGGGGGGGCCGGACGAGCAGTACTTC. This gives the protein CASRKIAGGPDEQYF.

V gene TRBV11-2 combines with J gene TRBJ2-7; the D gene is possibly TRBD2 (6 bases). This CDR3 is built from 13 residues. Germline CDR1 is SGHAT and CDR2 is FQNNGV. V lost 6 bases to trimming and J lost 6 bases, with 15 bases between them. In DNA, the CDR3 is TGTGCCAGCAGTTCGACCGGGGGAAGCGAGCAGTACTTC. As protein: CASSSTGGSEQYF.

The J gene is TRBJ2-7, the V gene TRBV28, with D perhaps matching TRBD2 (6 bases). CDR1 and CDR2 from the germline V gene are MDHEN and SYDVKM. V shed 7 bases and J shed 0 bases, with 13 bases lying between them. This CDR3 is 14 amino acids long. The CDR3 DNA is TGTGCCAGCATCCCGGGACTTAGCTCCTACGAGCAGTACTTC. Translating gives CASIPGLSSYEQYF.

The chain employs TRBV19 and TRBJ2-7; 8 bases are shared with TRBD2. The CDR3 has 14 residues. Germline CDR1 reads LNHDA; CDR2 reads SQIVND (reference sequence). V shed 5 bases and J 4 bases; nucleotides not matched to a gene: 7. For the CDR3, the DNA is TGTGCCAGTAGTCTGACGGGAGGGGGGTACGAGCAGTACTTC. Translated: CASSLTGGGYEQYF.

J is TRBJ1-1 and V is TRBV5-1; D possibly corresponds to TRBD1 (6 bases). V dropped 4 bases and J dropped 0 bases, with 16 bases sitting between them. CDR1 and CDR2 from the germline V gene are SGHRS and YFSETQ. The CDR3 contains 16 residues. CDR3 loop: CASSTQGGDMNTEAFF. The CDR3 nucleotides read TGCGCCAGCAGCACACAGGGTGGCGACATGAACACTGAAGCTTTCTTT. The variable domain in full, completed from reference TRBV5-1 and TRBJ1-1, reads KAGVTQTPRYLIKTRGQQVTLSCSPISGHRSVSWYQQTPGQGLQFLFEYFSETQRNKGNFPGRFSGRQFSNSRSEMNVSTLELGDSALYLCASSTQGGDMNTEAFFGQGTRLTVV.

This clone is a singleton in its sample. The chain uses TRBV6-1 and TRBJ1-1, with D perhaps matching TRBD1 (6 bases). The CDR3 extends over 15 amino acids. Germline loops: CDR1 MNHNS, CDR2 SASEGT. V shed 1 base and J shed 8 bases, with 17 bases lying between them. CDR3 sequence: CASSEVSRGRFEAFF. CDR3 bases: TGTGCCAGCAGTGAAGTAAGCAGGGGCCGTTTCGAAGCTTTCTTT.

The chain uses TRBV27 and TRBJ2-7; 7 nucleotides align to TRBD2. Germline values: CDR1 MNHEY, CDR2 SMNVEV (reference sequence). After removal of 0 bases from V and 1 base from J, the junction contained 6 bases not matched to a gene. The CDR3 is 16 amino acids. CDR3: CASSLSMGGGSYEQYF. DNA for the CDR3: TGTGCCAGCAGTTTATCGATGGGGGGAGGGTCCTACGAGCAGTACTTC.

The CDR3 loop is CASSWGESGGSSYEQYF. The CDR3 DNA is TGTGCCAGCAGTTGGGGGGAATCGGGCGGGAGCTCCTACGAGCAGTACTTC. V and J are TRBV27 and TRBJ2-7, with 7 positions matching TRBD2. Germline V CDR1 and CDR2: MNHEY, SMNVEV (reference sequence). J lost 0 bases, V lost 4 bases, and 12 bases had no gene match. This CDR3 has 17 amino acids.

The rearrangement links TRBV29-1 to TRBJ1-1; D remains ambiguous. The germline V gene encodes CDR1 SQVTM and CDR2 ANQGSEA. V was shortened by 0 bases and J by 6 bases, with 11 bases between the two germline ends. This CDR3 spans 13 amino acids. The CDR3: CSVEDGQRAEAFF. The CDR3 nucleotides are TGCAGCGTTGAAGATGGGCAGAGGGCTGAAGCTTTCTTT.

The J gene is TRBJ1-2, the V gene TRBV2, with D possibly being TRBD1 (5 bases). The germline gives CDR1 SNHLY, CDR2 FYNNEI. V was clipped by 3 bases and J by 8 bases, with 13 bases between them. The CDR3 extends over 13 amino acids. The CDR3 sequence is CASSEIEQGGYTF. In DNA form, the CDR3 reads TGTGCCAGCAGTGAGATTGAGCAGGGAGGCTACACCTTC.

The CDR3 reads CASSEAEWREFREQYF. Here the CDR3 DNA reads TGTGCCAGCAGTGAAGCGGAGTGGCGGGAGTTTAGGGAGCAGTACTTC. The rearrangement links TRBV6-1 to TRBJ2-7, with 7 bases lining up with TRBD2. The germline V gene encodes CDR1 MNHNS and CDR2 SASEGT. The CDR3 covers 16 residues. The ends lost 0 bases at V and 7 bases at J; junction bases unmatched: 12.

The V call is TRBV10-3, the J call TRBJ2-7, with 8 bases matching TRBD1. Trimming removed 4 bases from V and 3 bases from J; junction bases left unmatched: 11. Germline CDR1 reads ENHRY; CDR2 reads SYGVKD. There are 16 residues in the CDR3. CDR3 DNA: TGTGCCATCAGTGGAGACAGGGGCCTCGCTAACTACGAGCAGTACTTC. Translation: CAISGDRGLANYEQYF.